Listed here are 32 T cell receptor beta chains from one sample, sequenced in a study of Ad26.COV2.S vaccination and SARS-CoV-2 variants. Produced via immunoSEQ multiplex PCR; TCRdb's table is partial and in-frame only. Of about 330,000 clones in the sample, about nine tenths were seen once. Treatment in this sample: roughly 20 received Ad26.COV2.S at low or high dose, single or two shots; several received placebo; per-sample allocation not given. At day 63 after the first vaccine or placebo injection, samples were drawn. Here the sequenced sample was peripheral blood, taken in a trial of Ad26.COV2.S vaccine versus placebo. All receptors come from a person aged 18 to 59 who received the Ad26.COV2.S COVID-19 vaccine or a placebo.

The chain is built from TRBV4-1 and TRBJ2-2, with TRBD1 matching over 7 bases. The CDR3 length is 16 residues. The ends lost 4 bases at V and 6 bases at J; junction bases unmatched: 11. Germline loops: CDR1 MGHRA, CDR2 YSYEKL. The CDR3 nucleotides are TGCGCCAGCAGCCTCGTCAGGGGGAAGGGTGCCGGGGAGCTGTTTTTT. Amino acids: CASSLVRGKGAGELFF.

J is TRBJ1-6 and V is TRBV9; D gene ambiguous. Trimming took 4 bases from V and 9 from J, leaving 8 bases between them. Germline V gene data show CDR1 as SGDLS and CDR2 as YYNGEE. CDR3 length: 12 amino acids. The CDR3 here is CASSTPRSPLHF. The DNA for the CDR3 is TGTGCCAGCAGCACACCCCGTTCACCCCTCCACTTT.

The chain has TRBV5-1 and TRBJ1-2; D may be TRBD1 (5 bases). From germline, CDR1 is SGHRS and CDR2 YFSETQ. The CDR3 has 15 residues. Trimming took off 1 base at V and 6 bases at J, with 16 bases between the two ends. This chain's CDR3 is CASSLSGTTMDGYTF. The CDR3 DNA follows: TGCGCCAGCAGCTTGTCGGGGACTACTATGGATGGCTACACCTTC.

V is TRBV10-1 and J is TRBJ2-7; D is undetermined. V was pared by 6 bases and J by 3 bases, with 12 bases between. The CDR3 is 13 residues long. Germline lookup yields CDR1 WNHNN and CDR2 SYGVQD (reference sequence). This CDR3 is CASSVSNGYEQYF. In DNA, the CDR3 is TGCGCCAGCAGCGTATCGAACGGCTACGAGCAGTACTTC.

This sequence joins TRBV13 and TRBJ1-1; D may be TRBD1 (5 bases). CDR3 length equals 13 residues. V was trimmed by 0 bases and J by 8 bases, leaving 10 bases between them. Germline CDR1 and CDR2: PRHDT and FYEKMQ (reference sequence). In DNA form, the CDR3 reads TGTGCCAGCAGCTTAGGCTCAGGGCCCGAAGCTTTCTTT. Amino acids: CASSLGSGPEAFF.

In this sample, this clone turned up once. The chain couples TRBV30 to TRBJ1-2; D unresolved. The CDR3 is made up of 13 amino acids. Per germline, CDR1 GTSNPN and CDR2 SVGIG (reference sequence). V dropped 2 bases and J dropped 8 bases, with 15 bases sitting between them. CDR3 region: CAWSPPAGGGYTF. The CDR3 region has the DNA TGTGCCTGGAGTCCCCCGGCCGGCGGGGGCTACACCTTC.

This clone was picked up one time. The chain combines TRBV4-1 with TRBJ1-3, with a possible D match to TRBD1 (5 bases). Germline CDR1 and CDR2: MGHRA and YSYEKL. V dropped 1 base and J dropped 9 bases, with 13 bases sitting between them. This CDR3 comprises 14 residues. Here the CDR3 DNA reads TGCGCCAGCAGCCAAGGGGGGGGAGGAGGCACCATATATTTT. It is translated as CASSQGGGGGTIYF.

This chain uses TRBV9 with TRBJ1-2; a weak D match, TRBD1 (5 bases). The germline V gene encodes CDR1 SGDLS and CDR2 YYNGEE. Trimming removed 1 base from V and 7 bases from J, with 14 bases in between. The CDR3 has 14 residues. The CDR3 coding sequence is TGTGCCAGCAGCGTAATGAGGGGAGGAAGTGGCTACACCTTC. It codes for CASSVMRGGSGYTF.

The chain links TRBV7-2 to TRBJ2-5; D gene ambiguous. CDR3 length equals 13 residues. Germline-derived CDR1 and CDR2 are SGHTA and FQGNSA. The V gene lost 5 bases and the J gene lost 5 bases, with 12 bases spanning the gap. In DNA form, the CDR3 reads TGTGCCAGCAGCCGGATCCTAATGGAGACCCAGTACTTC. Translation gives CASSRILMETQYF.

V usage is TRBV19 and J usage is TRBJ1-2; D uncertain. Trimming cost V 0 bases and J 4 bases, with 6 bases left between them. Germline assignment: CDR1 LNHDA and CDR2 SQIVND (reference sequence). The CDR3 extends over 13 amino acids. CDR3 sequence: CASSIDLSYGYTF. In DNA, the CDR3 is TGTGCCAGTAGTATAGATCTAAGCTATGGCTACACCTTC.

The genes are TRBV7-2 and TRBJ2-1; no reliable D call. Between the trimmed V and J ends, which lost 8 bases and 5 bases, there was a span of 7 bases. The CDR3 consists of 11 residues. The germline V gene has CDR1 SGHTA and CDR2 FQGNSA. The CDR3, as DNA: TGTGCCAGCTCACGGAACAATGAGCAGTTCTTC. Its translation is CASSRNNEQFF.

The gene calls are TRBV6-4 and TRBJ2-3, with TRBD1 matching over 7 bases. The CDR3 length is 14 residues. The germline gives CDR1 MRHNA, CDR2 SNTAGT. J lost 4 bases, V lost 3 bases, and 4 bases had no gene match. The CDR3 sequence: CASSDGTGADTQYF. The CDR3 coding sequence is TGTGCCAGCAGTGATGGAACAGGGGCAGATACGCAGTATTTT.

The chain links TRBV6-5 to TRBJ2-1; TRBD2 matches 11 bases. Germline CDR1 is MNHEY and CDR2 is SVGAGI. With V trimmed by 2 bases and J by 10 bases, 10 bases remained unmatched. The CDR3 sequence is 16 residues long. In DNA form, the CDR3 reads TGTGCCAGCAGTTACCGGACTAGCGGGTCAGACGGGGAGCAGTTCTTC. Its translation: CASSYRTSGSDGEQFF.

This clone was counted a few times. The chain joins TRBV6-5 to TRBJ1-4; possible D gene TRBD1, 5 bases. CDR3 length: 13 residues. The germline V gene encodes CDR1 MNHEY and CDR2 SVGAGI. Deletions cut 9 bases from V and 7 bases from J, with 15 bases between. CDR3 nucleotides: TGTGCCAGTAGGGGAATGGCTCTTGAAAAACTGTTTTTT. It encodes CASRGMALEKLFF.

J is TRBJ2-7 and V is TRBV10-3; 12 bases match TRBD2. This CDR3 contains 17 residues. CDR1 is ENHRY and CDR2 is SYGVKD in the germline V gene. After removal of 0 bases from V and 4 bases from J, the junction contained 7 bases not matched to a gene. The CDR3 sequence is CAISESGTSGSVYEQYF. The CDR3 DNA is TGTGCCATCAGTGAGTCCGGGACTAGCGGGTCAGTTTACGAGCAGTACTTC.

The CDR3 bases are TGCGCCAGCAGCCAAGAAGTGGGGTTAGTGGAGACCCAGTACTTC. Translation gives CASSQEVGLVETQYF. This sequence joins TRBV4-1 and TRBJ2-5; D is unclear. CDR1 MGHRA and CDR2 YSYEKL come from the germline V gene. CDR3 length equals 15 residues. With 0 bases removed from V and 5 bases from J, the gap between germline ends came to 13 bases.

This clone was seen just once. The CDR3 here is CASSPTWGNSEQYV. The CDR3 nucleotides read TGTGCCAGCTCACCCACGTGGGGGAATAGCGAGCAGTACGTC. This chain joins TRBV18 and TRBJ2-7; either TRBD1 or TRBD2 may fit D (5 bases each). Germline CDR1 and CDR2: KGHSH and LQKENI. The CDR3 totals 14 residues. V lost 3 bases to trimming and J lost 6 bases, with 15 bases between them.

This clone was seen only once. J is TRBJ1-1 and V is TRBV7-9; perhaps TRBD1 as D (6 bases). Per germline, CDR1 SEHNR and CDR2 FQNEAQ (reference sequence). There are 11 residues in the CDR3. The DNA for the CDR3 is TGTCAAGGGGGGCGAGACACTGAAGCTTTCTTT. This gives the protein CQGGRDTEAFF.

The rearrangement links TRBV9 to TRBJ1-6; 7 bases fit TRBD1. Per germline, CDR1 SGDLS and CDR2 YYNGEE. With 2 bases clipped from V and 12 bases from J, the junction kept 8 bases outside the gene matches. This CDR3 spans 14 amino acids. CDR3 amino acids: CASSVRDSLGPLHF. The CDR3 coding sequence is TGTGCCAGCAGCGTCCGGGACAGTCTCGGACCCCTCCACTTT.

This sequence joins TRBV27 and TRBJ1-2; TRBD1 matches 8 bases. V shed 1 base, J shed 6 bases, and the junction held 7 bases outside the gene matches. This CDR3 is built from 15 residues. Germline values: CDR1 MNHEY, CDR2 SMNVEV (reference sequence). Written as DNA, the CDR3 is TGTGCCAGCAGTTTATACCCCCGGACAGGGAATGGCTACACCTTC. It yields the protein CASSLYPRTGNGYTF.

This chain connects TRBV7-2 to TRBJ1-1; TRBD1 agrees at 7 bases. Trimming cost V 2 bases and J 8 bases; bases outside gene matches: 8. The CDR3 has 14 residues. Germline assignment: CDR1 SGHTA and CDR2 FQGNSA. The CDR3 loop is CASSLRQGLGEAFF. DNA of the CDR3: TGTGCCAGCAGCTTAAGACAGGGCCTGGGGGAAGCTTTCTTT.

This chain connects TRBV5-1 to TRBJ1-3; 8 bases line up with TRBD1. V shed 4 bases and J 0 bases; nucleotides not matched to a gene: 3. Germline lookup yields CDR1 SGHRS and CDR2 YFSETQ. This CDR3 is built from 15 residues. CDR3 coding DNA: TGCGCCAGCAGCCAGGACAGGGCCTCTGGAAACACCATATATTTT. Translation gives CASSQDRASGNTIYF.

This clone was counted a few times. The rearrangement joins TRBV30 to TRBJ1-2; unclear D gene. The CDR3 contains 13 residues. Trimming took 5 bases from V and 5 from J, leaving 15 bases between them. In germline, CDR1 is GTSNPN, CDR2 SVGIG (reference sequence). CDR3 DNA sequence: TGTGCCTGGTTGAACCGGGCTTCGTATGGCTACACCTTC. Its protein product is CAWLNRASYGYTF.

This chain uses TRBV18 with TRBJ1-1; a weak D match, TRBD1 (5 bases). From germline, CDR1 is KGHSH and CDR2 LQKENI. The V end lost 3 bases, the J end lost 12 bases, and 17 bases lay between the germline ends. The CDR3 has 13 residues. This CDR3 reads CASSPSGPPVTFF. The DNA of the CDR3 is TGTGCCAGCTCACCGTCGGGGCCACCCGTGACTTTCTTT.

This clone has a handful of counts. The chain recombines TRBV11-2 with TRBJ1-2; D unclear. Looked up from germline, CDR1 is SGHAT and CDR2 is FQNNGV. Trimming pared 1 base from V and 4 bases from J, leaving 4 bases between. The CDR3 totals 12 residues. CDR3 region: CASSLAGYGYTF. CDR3 bases: TGTGCCAGCAGCTTAGCAGGCTATGGCTACACCTTC.

The chain combines TRBV7-2 with TRBJ1-1, with 10 bases that match TRBD1. CDR3 length: 15 amino acids. Germline V gene sequence: CDR1 SGHTA, CDR2 FQGNSA. V lost 4 bases and J lost 5; bases outside the gene matches: 7. As DNA, the CDR3 is TGTGCCAGCAGCTCCGGGACAGGGGCAGTTACTGAAGCTTTCTTT. Its protein product is CASSSGTGAVTEAFF.

This clone was observed a handful of times. The chain combines TRBV5-1 with TRBJ2-7; the match to TRBD1 covers 7 bases. Trimming removed 3 bases from V and 0 bases from J; junction bases left unmatched: 6. This CDR3 comprises 15 residues. Germline V gene lookup returns CDR1 SGHRS and CDR2 YFSETQ. The CDR3 reads CASSSPRGSSYEQYF. The CDR3 DNA reads as TGCGCCAGCAGCTCTCCCAGGGGGAGCTCCTACGAGCAGTACTTC.

This chain connects TRBV7-9 to TRBJ2-1; D is tentatively TRBD1 or TRBD2 (5 bases each). V shed 3 bases and J shed 14 bases, with 26 bases lying between them. Germline V gene sequence: CDR1 SEHNR, CDR2 FQNEAQ (reference sequence). This CDR3 region has 16 residues. This chain's CDR3 is CASSFSGTPYNTSEFF. The CDR3 DNA is TGTGCCAGCAGCTTTTCCGGGACCCCCTACAACACAAGTGAGTTCTTC.

The rearrangement uses TRBV6-2 or TRBV6-3 and TRBJ1-5; 12 nucleotides match TRBD1. After removal of 4 bases from V and 1 base from J, the junction contained 5 bases not matched to a gene. This CDR3 has 17 residues. Germline values: CDR1 MNHEY, CDR2 SVGEGT. Written as DNA, the CDR3 is TGTGCCAGCAGTTCCGGGACAGGGGGCAGGAGCAATCAGCCCCAGCATTTT. Its protein product is CASSSGTGGRSNQPQHF.

The table lists this clone with a few counts. The V call is TRBV4-1, the J call TRBJ1-1, with D maybe TRBD1 (5 bases). Germline-derived CDR1 and CDR2 are MGHRA and YSYEKL. The CDR3 length is 13 residues. V was clipped by 0 bases and J by 9 bases, with 11 bases between them. The CDR3 DNA sequence: TGCGCCAGCAGCCAAGAATACTGGGGCAAAGCTTTCTTT. Amino acids: CASSQEYWGKAFF.

The chain uses TRBV6-2 or TRBV6-3 and TRBJ2-7, with D perhaps matching TRBD1 or TRBD2 (5 bases each). V gave up 4 bases and J gave up 1 base, with 17 bases separating them. The CDR3 is 16 residues long. The germline gives CDR1 MNHEY, CDR2 SVGEGT. For the CDR3, the DNA is TGTGCCAGCAGTTCCTCCCTTGGGTGGGGGTCCTACGAGCAGTACGTC. This translates into CASSSSLGWGSYEQYV.

The chain carries TRBV6-5 and TRBJ2-2; 10 bases line up with TRBD1. This CDR3 has 14 amino acids. Germline V lookup: CDR1 MNHEY, CDR2 SVGAGI. Losses at the gene ends were 5 bases for V and 5 bases for J; bases not matched to a gene: 2. CDR3 sequence reads: CASSRDRGTGELFF. DNA of the CDR3: TGTGCCAGCAGTCGGGACAGGGGTACCGGGGAGCTGTTTTTT.